This TCR beta chain was recovered during a study of blood T cell repertoires in COVID-19. Looking at the study overall: Both acute and convalescent COVID-19 samples were obtained from the United States, Italy and Spain. PBMCs, B-cell-depleted T cells, or T cells provided the cDNA or gDNA that made up the material.

The CDR3 spans 16 residues. V shed 3 bases and J 5 bases; nucleotides not matched to a gene: 10. Germline V gene data show CDR1 as SGHTA and CDR2 as FQGNSA. Under the authors' procedure: Reference gene primer amplification in the assay estimated nucleated cell counts. Assay used: immunoSEQ multiplex PCR; TCRdb lists only in-frame clones, some missing. D and trimming come from the DNA, and the V and J calls and clone size come from that table. Among roughly 53,000 clones listed, about 88% were seen once. The J gene is TRBJ2-5, the V gene TRBV7-2; 9 positions agree with TRBD1. The receptor was derived from a man between 40 and 49 years old with active COVID-19. The sequenced sample was peripheral blood. The CDR3 region is CASSLFSGTGLETQYF. Written as DNA, the CDR3 is TGTGCCAGCAGCTTGTTTTCCGGGACAGGGCTGGAGACCCAGTACTTC.